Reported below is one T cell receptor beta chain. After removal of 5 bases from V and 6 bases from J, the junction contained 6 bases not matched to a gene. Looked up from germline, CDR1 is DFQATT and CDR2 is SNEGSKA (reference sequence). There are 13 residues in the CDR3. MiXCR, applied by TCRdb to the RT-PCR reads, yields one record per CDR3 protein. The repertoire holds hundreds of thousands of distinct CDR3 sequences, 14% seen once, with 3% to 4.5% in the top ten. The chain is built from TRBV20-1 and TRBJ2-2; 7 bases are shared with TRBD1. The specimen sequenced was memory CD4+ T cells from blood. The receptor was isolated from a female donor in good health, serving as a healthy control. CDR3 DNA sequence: TGCAGTGCTCGACAACAGGGGCCCGGGGAGCTGTTTTTT. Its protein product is CSARQQGPGELFF.